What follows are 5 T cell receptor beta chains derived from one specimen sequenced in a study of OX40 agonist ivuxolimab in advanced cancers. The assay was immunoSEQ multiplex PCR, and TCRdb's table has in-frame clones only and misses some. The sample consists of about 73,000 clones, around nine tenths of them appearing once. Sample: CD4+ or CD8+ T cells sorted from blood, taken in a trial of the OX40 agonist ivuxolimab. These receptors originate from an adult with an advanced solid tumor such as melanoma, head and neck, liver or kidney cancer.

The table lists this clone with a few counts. Here the CDR3 reads CASSSLGGEYEQYF. In DNA form, the CDR3 reads TGTGCCAGCAGCTCCCTTGGGGGGGAGTACGAGCAGTACTTC. The genes are TRBV7-3 and TRBJ2-7; the match to TRBD2 covers 7 bases. The CDR3 spans 14 residues. The germline gives CDR1 SGHTA, CDR2 FQGTGA. J gave up 4 bases and V 4 bases, and 7 bases lay outside the gene matches. Using reference TRBV7-3 and TRBJ2-7 for the parts outside the CDR3, the full variable domain is GAGVSQTPSNKVTEKGKYVELRCDPISGHTALYWYRQSLGQGPEFLIYFQGTGAADDSGLPNDRFFAVRPEGSVSTLKIQRTERGDSAVYLCASSSLGGEYEQYFGPGTRLTVT.

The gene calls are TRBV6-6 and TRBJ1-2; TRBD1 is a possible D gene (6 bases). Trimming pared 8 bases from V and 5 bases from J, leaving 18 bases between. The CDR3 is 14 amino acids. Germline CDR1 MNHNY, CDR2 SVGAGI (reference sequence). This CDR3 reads CASSTWRGEYGYTF. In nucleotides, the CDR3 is TGTGCCAGCTCCACCTGGAGGGGGGAGTATGGCTACACCTTC.

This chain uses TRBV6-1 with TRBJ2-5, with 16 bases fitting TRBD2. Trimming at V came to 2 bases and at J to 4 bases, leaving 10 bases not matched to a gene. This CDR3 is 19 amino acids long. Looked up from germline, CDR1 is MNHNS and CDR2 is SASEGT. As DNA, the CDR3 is TGTGCCAGCAGTGAATCAACGGCGGGACTAGCGGGAGGGAGAGAGACCCAGTACTTC. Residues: CASSESTAGLAGGRETQYF.

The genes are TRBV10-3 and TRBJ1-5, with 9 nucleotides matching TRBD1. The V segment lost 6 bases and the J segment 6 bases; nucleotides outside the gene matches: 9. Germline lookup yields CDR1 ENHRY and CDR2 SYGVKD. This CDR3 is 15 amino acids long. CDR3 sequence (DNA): TGTGCCATCAGCATCGGGACAGGGAACGGTCAGCCCCAGCATTTT. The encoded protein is CAISIGTGNGQPQHF.

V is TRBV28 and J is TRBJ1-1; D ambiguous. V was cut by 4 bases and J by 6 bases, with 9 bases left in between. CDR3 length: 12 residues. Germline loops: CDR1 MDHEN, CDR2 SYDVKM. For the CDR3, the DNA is TGTGCCAGCAGTTATAACCCGGCTGAAGCTTTCTTT. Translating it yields CASSYNPAEAFF.